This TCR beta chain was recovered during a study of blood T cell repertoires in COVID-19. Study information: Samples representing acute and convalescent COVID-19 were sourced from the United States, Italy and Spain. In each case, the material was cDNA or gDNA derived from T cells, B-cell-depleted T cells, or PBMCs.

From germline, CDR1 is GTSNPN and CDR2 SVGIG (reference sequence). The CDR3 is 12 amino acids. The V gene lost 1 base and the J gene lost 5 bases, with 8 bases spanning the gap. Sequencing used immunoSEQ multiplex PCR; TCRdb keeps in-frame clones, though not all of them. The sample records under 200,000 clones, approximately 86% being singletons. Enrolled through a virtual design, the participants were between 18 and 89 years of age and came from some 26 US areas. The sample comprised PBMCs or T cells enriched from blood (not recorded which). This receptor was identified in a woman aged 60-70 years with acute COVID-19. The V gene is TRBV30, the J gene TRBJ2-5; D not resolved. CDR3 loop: CAWSASTETQYF. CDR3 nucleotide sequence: TGTGCCTGGAGTGCCAGTACGGAGACCCAGTACTTC.